Following are 14 T cell receptor beta chains from one sample sequenced in a study of T cell responses to AZD1222 COVID-19 vaccine. Profiled with immunoSEQ multiplex PCR; TCRdb holds only in-frame clones, not every one. The data contain tens of thousands of clones, around nine tenths of them singletons. The source material was peripheral blood, sampled 28 days after the second AZD1222 dose. All receptors come from an adult who received the AZD1222 COVID-19 vaccine.

The rearrangement links TRBV19 to TRBJ2-1; 7 bases are a match to TRBD1. Looked up from germline, CDR1 is LNHDA and CDR2 is SQIVND (reference sequence). The CDR3 totals 13 residues. The junction had 3 bases not matched to a gene; V was cut back by 4 bases and J by 6 bases. In DNA form, the CDR3 reads TGTGCCAGTAGTACGGGACAGTCCAATGAGCAGTTCTTC. It is translated as CASSTGQSNEQFF.

This clone was observed once. J is TRBJ1-4 and V is TRBV9, with D unresolved. Germline CDR1 SGDLS, CDR2 YYNGEE. V was cut by 0 bases and J by 4 bases, with 1 base left in between. The CDR3 runs to 12 residues. DNA of the CDR3: TGTGCCAGCAGCGTAGGTAATGAAAAACTGTTTTTT. Amino acids: CASSVGNEKLFF.

The chain combines TRBV11-2 with TRBJ1-4, with 9 nucleotides matching TRBD1. V shed 5 bases, J shed 7 bases, and the junction held 8 bases outside the gene matches. Germline assignment: CDR1 SGHAT and CDR2 FQNNGV. The CDR3 is 15 amino acids. The CDR3 sequence: CASSLQGAKGEKLFF. The CDR3 DNA reads as TGTGCCAGCAGCCTACAGGGGGCGAAAGGTGAAAAACTGTTTTTT. Filled out from reference TRBV11-2 and TRBJ1-4, the complete variable domain reads EAGVAQSPRYKIIEKRQSVAFWCNPISGHATLYWYQQILGQGPKLLIQFQNNGVVDDSQLPKDRFSAERLKGVDSTLKIQPAKLEDSAVYLCASSLQGAKGEKLFFGSGTQLSVL.

V and J are TRBV29-1 and TRBJ2-2; D is ambiguous. The V end was cut by 3 bases, the J end by 9 bases, with 14 bases between. This CDR3 is 13 amino acids long. Germline V gives CDR1 SQVTM, CDR2 ANQGSEA. The CDR3 is CSVEGWQTRELFF. Here the CDR3 DNA reads TGCAGCGTTGAGGGGTGGCAAACGAGGGAGCTGTTTTTT.

The chain combines TRBV6-5 with TRBJ2-5, with D tentatively TRBD1 (6 bases). Deletions cut 2 bases from V and 4 bases from J, with 17 bases between. The germline V gene has CDR1 MNHEY and CDR2 SVGAGI. The CDR3 spans 16 residues. The chain's CDR3 is CASSYGPDAGAETQYF. In DNA, the CDR3 is TGTGCCAGCAGTTACGGCCCCGATGCAGGGGCAGAGACCCAGTACTTC.

The chain is built from TRBV5-1 and TRBJ1-1; TRBD1 is a possible D gene (5 bases). Trimming shortened V by 0 bases and J by 1 base, and 13 bases separated the two germline ends. Germline V lookup: CDR1 SGHRS, CDR2 YFSETQ. This CDR3 is 16 amino acids long. The CDR3 spells CASSLGSGTGNTEAFF. CDR3 in DNA: TGCGCCAGCAGCTTGGGTTCAGGGACGGGGAACACTGAAGCTTTCTTT.

Here the CDR3 DNA reads TGTGCCAGCAGCTACGGACAGGGGAACACCGGGGAGCTGTTTTTT. Translated, it gives CASSYGQGNTGELFF. The J gene is TRBJ2-2, the V gene TRBV5-4, with 8 bases identical to TRBD1. The CDR3 loop spans 15 amino acids. V shed 3 bases, J shed 1 base, and the junction held 2 bases outside the gene matches. Germline V CDR1 and CDR2: SGHNT, YYREEE (reference sequence).

The chain employs TRBV7-9 and TRBJ2-1, with unresolved D. Trimming left V 4 bases short and J 3 bases short, with 10 bases between. From germline, CDR1 is SEHNR and CDR2 FQNEAQ (reference sequence). CDR3 size: 14 residues. The CDR3 DNA reads as TGTGCCAGCAGCTACTCTGGGGACTACAATGAGCAGTTCTTC. Translation: CASSYSGDYNEQFF.

This clone was seen a few times. The CDR3 nucleotides read TGTGCCAGCAGTGAACCGAGCAGTCGGAGAGAGACCCAGTACTTC. It translates to CASSEPSSRRETQYF. The chain recombines TRBV2 with TRBJ2-5; D uncertain. Germline CDR1 SNHLY, CDR2 FYNNEI. Trimming left V 2 bases short and J 4 bases short, with 14 bases between. This CDR3 region has 15 residues.

This sequence joins TRBV4-3 and TRBJ2-2; 9 nucleotides match TRBD1. V was pared by 0 bases and J by 4 bases, with 6 bases of the junction left unmatched. Germline values: CDR1 LGHNA, CDR2 YSLEER. The CDR3 sequence is 17 residues long. The CDR3 here is CASSQDIHRGPTGELFF. CDR3 nucleotide sequence: TGCGCCAGCAGCCAAGATATCCACAGGGGGCCCACCGGGGAGCTGTTTTTT.

The genes are TRBV28 and TRBJ2-7; D remains ambiguous. Between the trimmed V and J ends, which lost 4 bases and 12 bases, there was a span of 16 bases. The CDR3 is 12 amino acids. Germline-derived CDR1 and CDR2 are MDHEN and SYDVKM. The CDR3 is CASSSRALKLYF. CDR3 sequence (DNA): TGTGCCAGCAGTTCTAGGGCCCTCAAACTGTACTTC.

The chain has TRBV6-6 and TRBJ1-6; 7 nucleotides align to TRBD1. The trim removed 6 bases at V and 4 bases at J, leaving 3 bases unmatched. Germline CDR1 reads MNHNY; CDR2 reads SVGAGI (reference sequence). CDR3 length: 14 residues. CDR3 in amino acids: CASRLQGYNSPLHF. CDR3 DNA: TGTGCCAGCAGGCTACAGGGGTATAATTCACCCCTCCACTTT.

This clone is a singleton in its sample. V and J are TRBV3-1 (or the pseudogene TRBV3-2) and TRBJ1-3; 7 nucleotides match TRBD1. CDR1 is LGHDT and CDR2 is YNNKEL in the germline V gene (reference sequence). The CDR3 runs 14 residues. The J segment lost 6 bases and the V segment lost 5 bases, leaving 7 bases of the junction unmatched. Written as DNA, the CDR3 is TGTGCCAGCAGCAACAGGGGCCGGGTAAACACCATATATTTT. Amino acids: CASSNRGRVNTIYF.

The V gene is TRBV29-1, the J gene TRBJ2-7; 9 bases fit TRBD1. CDR1 and CDR2 from the germline V gene are SQVTM and ANQGSEA. V trimming: 7 bases; J trimming: 1 base; junction bases outside the gene matches: 5. This CDR3 spans 13 amino acids. The CDR3 loop reads CSGSGTGSYEQYF. CDR3 DNA: TGCAGCGGCTCCGGGACAGGGTCCTACGAGCAGTACTTC.